This T cell receptor beta chain was captured in a study of blood T cell repertoires in COVID-19. The table came from immunoSEQ multiplex PCR; TCRdb's copy has only in-frame clones and leaves some out. There are 53,000 or so clones in the sample; roughly three quarters occur only once, and 22% lies in the top ten. Germline V gene lookup returns CDR1 LNHDA and CDR2 SQIVND (reference sequence). The J segment lost 1 base and the V segment lost 3 bases, leaving 5 bases of the junction unmatched. The CDR3 length is 16 residues. This chain joins TRBV19 and TRBJ2-3; 9 positions agree with TRBD2. The TCR originated in a man between 45 and 60 years old with active or convalescent COVID-19. The sample taken for sequencing was peripheral blood. The CDR3, as DNA: TGTGCCAGTAGTATCGCCAGCGGGGGGCGCACAGATACGCAGTATTTT. Amino acids: CASSIASGGRTDTQYF.